This record concerns one T cell receptor (beta chain) sequence. Antigen unknown. The donors gave bone marrow, and they were healthy. Both 60 Vbeta primers and 13 Jbeta primers went into the PCR. Profiling relied on immunoSEQ multiplex PCR, and the TCRdb table lists in-frame clones only, not all of them. There are around 120,000 clones in the sample; about 73% occur only once, and approximately 8.2% lies in the top ten. The data belong to a study of cytomegalovirus exposure and HLA in healthy donors. The CDR3 sequence is 16 residues long. Trimming pared 0 bases from V and 2 bases from J, leaving 11 bases between. The germline gives CDR1 MNHNY, CDR2 SVGAGI (reference sequence). Findings of the study overall: Reports credit the classifier with highly specific, highly sensitive diagnosis of cytomegalovirus status. It was shown in a later analysis that HLA-associated TCR beta chains were more clonally expanded than other, equally common chains.

This chain links TRBV6-6 with TRBJ1-5; D might be TRBD1 (5 bases). The sequencing sample was made of PBMCs. This receptor was taken from a woman in her thirties or forties in good health and CMV-seropositive. CDR3 nucleotides: TGTGCCAGCAGTTACTCAAGAGACAGAGGCAATCAGCCCCAGCATTTT. This sequence encodes CASSYSRDRGNQPQHF.